These 13 T cell receptor beta chains were sequenced from one sample in a study of CD8 T cells in Susac syndrome. When the RNA was reverse transcribed, random hexamers were used with an input of roughly 0.45 to 1 ug. From the immunoSEQ multiplex PCR reads, TCRdb called clonotypes with MiXCR, one entry per CDR3 protein. Of roughly 84,000 distinct CDR3 sequences listed, approximately 96% are singletons. The sequenced sample was CD8+ T cells from PBMCs. The receptors here all came from a human donor with Susac syndrome.

The V and J genes are TRBV14 and TRBJ2-3, with TRBD2 matching over 8 bases. The CDR3 consists of 16 residues. CDR1 is SGHDN and CDR2 is FVKESK in the germline V gene. With V trimmed by 4 bases and J by 1 base, 7 bases remained unmatched. The CDR3 loop reads CASSLQAGVGTDTQYF. DNA for the CDR3: TGTGCCAGCAGCCTCCAAGCGGGAGTAGGCACAGATACGCAGTATTTT.

In its sample, this clonotype was seen once. V and J are TRBV20-1 and TRBJ2-3; 8 nucleotides agree with TRBD2. This CDR3 comprises 16 residues. Germline V gives CDR1 DFQATT, CDR2 SNEGSKA (reference sequence). J gave up 1 base and V 0 bases, and 6 bases lay outside the gene matches. The CDR3 loop is CSARDPSGSRTDTQYF. The CDR3 nucleotides read TGCAGTGCTAGAGATCCCAGCGGGAGTCGCACAGATACGCAGTATTTT.

This chain links TRBV11-1 with TRBJ2-5, with no clear D. This CDR3 spans 15 amino acids. The germline V gene has CDR1 SGHAT and CDR2 FQDESV (reference sequence). Between the trimmed V and J ends, which lost 0 bases and 1 base, there was a span of 9 bases. CDR3 in DNA: TGTGCCAGCAGCTTAGCACCGAGCACCCAAGAGACCCAGTACTTC. Encoded protein: CASSLAPSTQETQYF.

The chain joins TRBV29-1 to TRBJ2-1; 7 nucleotides agree with TRBD2. Germline loops: CDR1 SQVTM, CDR2 ANQGSEA. V was pared by 5 bases and J by 7 bases, with 8 bases of the junction left unmatched. The CDR3 covers 13 residues. The CDR3 region has the DNA TGCAGCGTTTGGACGGGAGGTATAAATGAGCAGTTCTTC. Protein product: CSVWTGGINEQFF.

This clonotype was observed once. The chain carries TRBV29-1 and TRBJ1-2; D remains unclear. Germline-derived CDR1 and CDR2 are SQVTM and ANQGSEA. This CDR3 spans 14 amino acids. The germline V and J ends were trimmed by 4 bases and 4 bases, with 16 bases remaining between them. In DNA form, the CDR3 reads TGCAGCGTTGTGGTCTACAGACGGGGCTATGGCTACACCTTC. Its protein product is CSVVVYRRGYGYTF. Together with reference TRBV29-1 and TRBJ1-2, the CDR3 gives the full variable domain: SAVISQKPSRDICQRGTSLTIQCQVDSQVTMMFWYRQQPGQSLTLIATANQGSEATYESGFVIDKFPISRPNLTFSTLTVSNMSPEDSSIYLCSVVVYRRGYGYTFGSGTRLTVV.

The rearrangement joins TRBV29-1 to TRBJ1-2; D uncertain. The CDR3 has 12 residues. The germline V gene has CDR1 SQVTM and CDR2 ANQGSEA. V was pared by 2 bases and J by 4 bases, with 8 bases between. CDR3 nucleotides: TGCAGCGTTGAAAGTAGAGGCTATGGCTACACCTTC. The encoded protein is CSVESRGYGYTF.

The J gene is TRBJ1-5, the V gene TRBV12-3 or TRBV12-4, with D possibly TRBD1 on 6 matching bases. The CDR3 totals 14 residues. Trimming left V 3 bases short and J 4 bases short, with 10 bases between. DNA of the CDR3: TGTGCCAGCAGTTTTTTAGGGGGGAATCAGCCCCAGCATTTT. This translates into CASSFLGGNQPQHF.

This chain uses TRBV24-1 with TRBJ2-7; D not certain. The CDR3 contains 14 residues. Germline V gene data show CDR1 as KGHDR and CDR2 as SFDVKD. The V end lost 1 base, the J end lost 3 bases, and 9 bases lay between the germline ends. This chain's CDR3 is CATSDLVRNYEQYF. For the CDR3, the DNA is TGTGCCACCAGTGATTTAGTCCGGAACTACGAGCAGTACTTC.

The chain has TRBV29-1 and TRBJ2-1; D might be TRBD2 (7 bases). This CDR3 has 14 amino acids. Germline CDR1 SQVTM, CDR2 ANQGSEA. V lost 5 bases and J 4 bases, leaving 15 bases between the germline ends. The CDR3 region is CSVNSRGGYNEQFF. In DNA, the CDR3 is TGCAGCGTTAACAGCAGGGGAGGGTACAATGAGCAGTTCTTC.

The chain is built from TRBV20-1 and TRBJ2-3; 11 bases agree with TRBD2. Unmatched junction bases numbered 2, after V lost 4 bases and J lost 2 bases. CDR1 is DFQATT and CDR2 is SNEGSKA in the germline V gene (reference sequence). The CDR3 is made up of 14 amino acids. The CDR3 DNA reads TGCAGTGCTAAGGGACTAGCGGTCACAGATACGCAGTATTTT. This gives the protein CSAKGLAVTDTQYF.

The chain links TRBV2 to TRBJ1-2; D call uncertain. The CDR3 spans 13 residues. V lost 4 bases to trimming and J lost 4 bases, with 10 bases between them. Germline CDR1 reads SNHLY; CDR2 reads FYNNEI. The CDR3 loop is CASSAWRSYGYTF. The CDR3 bases are TGTGCCAGCAGTGCGTGGCGTTCCTATGGCTACACCTTC.

The chain couples TRBV9 to TRBJ2-3; D is possibly TRBD1 (6 bases). V lost 7 bases and J lost 5, with 17 bases in between. This CDR3 comprises 14 residues. Germline CDR1 is SGDLS and CDR2 is YYNGEE. The CDR3 bases are TGTGCCAGCGGCTCAGGGGATCGGGGAGATACGCAGTATTTT. Its translation: CASGSGDRGDTQYF.

The V call is TRBV29-1, the J call TRBJ2-5; tentative D call: TRBD2 (5 bases). With 0 bases removed from V and 3 bases from J, the gap between germline ends came to 14 bases. This CDR3 is built from 15 residues. Germline V CDR1 and CDR2: SQVTM, ANQGSEA. In nucleotides, the CDR3 is TGCAGCGTTGAAGAGGAGGCGGATCTAAAAGAGACCCAGTACTTC. Its protein is CSVEEEADLKETQYF. Drawing the rest from reference TRBV29-1 and TRBJ2-5, the complete variable domain is SAVISQKPSRDICQRGTSLTIQCQVDSQVTMMFWYRQQPGQSLTLIATANQGSEATYESGFVIDKFPISRPNLTFSTLTVSNMSPEDSSIYLCSVEEEADLKETQYFGPGTRLLVL.